A single T cell receptor beta chain is shown here with its context. Its antigen is not identified. This record comes from a study of CD8 T cells in Susac syndrome. Findings and caveats of the study: As the study acknowledged, the number of individuals who were part of its TCR sequencing and HLA analysis was relatively small.

Sequencing targeted TCR beta in blood CD8+ and CD4+ T cells. TEMRA cells were FACS-enriched, with CD8+ and CD4+ T cells isolated negatively. V gave up 3 bases and J gave up 1 base, with 6 bases separating them. CDR3 length: 13 amino acids. The germline gives CDR1 SNHLY, CDR2 FYNNEI. cDNA came from approximately 0.5 to 1 ug RNA primed by random hexamers. Across 54 Vbeta and 13 Jbeta, immunoSEQ multiplex PCR amplified TCR beta CDR3. MiXCR was run by TCRdb on the immunoSEQ multiplex PCR reads, yielding one entry per CDR3 protein. The data hold roughly 130,000 distinct CDR3 sequences, with around 96% observed a single time.

The sequenced sample consisted of CD4+ T cells from PBMCs. This TCR came from a human donor with multiple sclerosis. V and J are TRBV2 and TRBJ2-5; D is unresolved. As DNA, the CDR3 is TGTGCCAGCAGTGATGCTGTCCAAGAGACCCAGTACTTC. This gives the protein CASSDAVQETQYF.